This TCR beta chain was sequenced in a study of blood T cell repertoires in COVID-19. Study details: PBMCs, B-cell-depleted T cells, or T cells provided the cDNA or gDNA that made up the material.

The authors' processing: Estimated nucleated cell counts came from reference gene primer amplification. Some clones are missing from TCRdb's copy, which holds only in-frame ones; the method was immunoSEQ multiplex PCR. Clone size and the V and J calls come from that table; the DNA yielded D and trimming. The sample records 200,000 or so clones, more than 75% being singletons. The length of the CDR3 is 13 residues. With 6 bases removed from V and 6 bases from J, the gap between germline ends came to 14 bases. This receptor was taken from a man older than 75 with acute or convalescent COVID-19. The specimen sequenced was peripheral blood. The chain is built from TRBV12-3 or TRBV12-4 and TRBJ2-5; tentative D call: TRBD1 (5 bases). For the CDR3, the DNA is TGTGCCAGCAGCCCCAGGGCGATGAAGACCCAGTACTTC. It is translated as CASSPRAMKTQYF.